These T cell receptor beta chains were read from a single sample in a study of OX40 agonist ivuxolimab in advanced cancers. Some clones are missing from TCRdb's copy, which holds only in-frame ones; the method was immunoSEQ multiplex PCR. The data contain approximately 68,000 clones, about four fifths of them seen just once; the ten biggest clones take up 6.5% to 7.5%. The starting material was CD4+ or CD8+ T cells sorted from blood, obtained in a trial of the OX40 agonist ivuxolimab. The origin of the receptors is an adult with an advanced solid tumor such as melanoma, head and neck, liver or kidney cancer. Both conserved end residues are trimmed from each CDR3.

j_gene,v_gene,len,CDR3aa
TRBJ1-2,TRBV5-8,10,ASTPSNYGYT
TRBJ1-5,TRBV6-1,10,ASSREFQPQH
TRBJ1-6,TRBV30,11,AWSGTGNSPLH
TRBJ2-5,TRBV5-6,14,ASSLGGQGYQETQY
TRBJ2-3,TRBV7-9,13,ASSFATSASDTQY
TRBJ2-5,TRBV13,16,ASSLVAGWGREQETQY
NA,TRBV2,12,ASRLGDSSYEQY
TRBJ2-1,TRBV29-1,8,RKLVHEQF
TRBJ2-7,TRBV30,13,AWSVAGGTSYEQY
TRBJ2-3,TRBV7-9,10,ASSLVADTQY
TRBJ2-7,TRBV4-2,14,ASSQGTSGPPYEQY
TRBJ2-1,TRBV4-3,13,ASSPLLVMVSEQF
TRBJ2-2,TRBV5-8,13,ASSLFLYRTGELF
TRBJ2-3,TRBV19,12,ASSNGGWTDTQY
TRBJ2-1,TRBV9,12,ASSSMDRYNEQF
TRBJ2-3,TRBV4-3,11,ASSQGRTDTQY
TRBJ2-1,TRBV5-1,13,ASRSRDFPYNEQF
TRBJ2-3,TRBV29-1,12,SVEASGSPDTQY
TRBJ2-2,TRBV7-2,16,ASSLLPLAGANTGELF
TRBJ1-2,TRBV28,13,ASSYPDRAPPRYT
TRBJ2-7,TRBV6-5,12,ASSEAGGAHEQY
TRBJ2-5,TRBV27,13,ASRPSPGAGETQY
TRBJ1-3,TRBV7-6,12,ASSPGTGGNTIY
TRBJ1-2,TRBV7-9,13,ASSQGLTANYGYT
TRBJ2-3,TRBV5-1,14,ASSLGLAGGQDTQY
TRBJ2-7,TRBV6-5,10,ASRAGVHEQY
TRBJ1-2,TRBV6-5,11,ASIPLGTVGYT
TRBJ2-7,TRBV15,13,ATSRAREGGYEQY
TRBJ2-2,TRBV5-4,10,ASSDWAGELF
TRBJ1-5,TRBV4-1,13,ASSPDGYSNQPQH
TRBJ2-3,TRBV5-5,13,ASSSTSGGTDTQY
TRBJ2-2,TRBV5-6,13,ASSGIDSDTGELF
TRBJ1-6,TRBV5-6,13,ASSPRTGINSPLH
TRBJ2-7,TRBV7-3,12,ASSLDRGGYEQY
TRBJ1-1,TRBV2,11,ASSVESGAEAF
TRBJ1-3,TRBV7-9,13,ASSSWTGPGNTIY
TRBJ2-4,TRBV28,15,ASSVRLAGQSKNIQY
TRBJ1-1,TRBV28,12,ASSPVGSNTEAF
TRBJ2-5,TRBV27,15,ASSSIRLAGALETQY
TRBJ2-5,TRBV2,12,ASTYYRTGETQY
TRBJ2-1,TRBV21-1,12,ASSKVWGLDEQF
TRBJ2-3,TRBV5-1,12,ASSQPGLADTQY
TRBJ2-2,TRBV11-2,11,ASSLDFVGELF
TRBJ2-1,TRBV5-1,13,ASSLGGTSYNEQF
TRBJ1-6,TRBV2,13,ASSQTVSPPTPLH
TRBJ2-2,TRBV7-2,11,ASSQGNTGELF
TRBJ1-1,TRBV6-1,12,ASRPTGADTEAF
TRBJ2-5,TRBV19,14,ASSRGLSSPGETQY
TRBJ2-2,TRBV9,15,ASSVGGAGVRTGELF
TRBJ1-1,TRBV7-2,11,ASSLELNTEAF
TRBJ2-4,TRBV6-1,14,ASSELPTGGQNIQY
TRBJ2-3,TRBV5-4,12,ASSSTGISDTQY
TRBJ2-2,TRBV19,12,ASSIRSSSGELF
TRBJ1-2,TRBV29-1,11,SVDSQGGYGYT
TRBJ2-1,TRBV6-6,14,ASSKTSGAIYNEQF
TRBJ1-1,TRBV2,13,ASSRGGQGLAEAF
TRBJ2-6,TRBV19,15,ASKGVAGDVGANVLT
TRBJ2-2,TRBV19,15,ASSPQWGRTNTGELF
TRBJ2-2,TRBV10-1,12,ASTIAGNTGELF
TRBJ2-5,TRBV11-3,13,ASRLSRDSPRTQY